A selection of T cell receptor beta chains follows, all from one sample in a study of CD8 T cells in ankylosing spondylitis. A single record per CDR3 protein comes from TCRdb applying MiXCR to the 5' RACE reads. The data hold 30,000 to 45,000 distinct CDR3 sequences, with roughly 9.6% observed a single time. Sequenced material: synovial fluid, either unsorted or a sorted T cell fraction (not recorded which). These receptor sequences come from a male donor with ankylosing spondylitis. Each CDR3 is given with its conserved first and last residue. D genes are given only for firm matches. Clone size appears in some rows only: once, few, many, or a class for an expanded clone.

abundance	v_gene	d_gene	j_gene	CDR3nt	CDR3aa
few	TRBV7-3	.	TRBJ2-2	TGTGCCAGCAGCTTTAACAGGGACACCGGGGAGCTGTTTTTT	CASSFNRDTGELFF
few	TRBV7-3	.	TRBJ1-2	TGTGCCAGCAGCTTAAATGCGGCAGGGGCAACCTATGGCTACACCTTC	CASSLNAAGATYGYTF
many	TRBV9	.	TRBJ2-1	TGTGCCAGCAGCGTTTCAGGCTATTACAATGAGCAGTTCTTC	CASSVSGYYNEQFF
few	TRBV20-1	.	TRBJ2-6	TGCAGTACTTCCCCAGGCTTTTCTGGGGCCAACGTCCTGACTTTC	CSTSPGFSGANVLTF
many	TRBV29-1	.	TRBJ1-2	TGCAGCGCCGGACCCAGCGAGAACTATGGCTACACCTTC	CSAGPSENYGYTF
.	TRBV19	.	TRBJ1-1	TGTGCCAGTGGGGGCCTCACTGAAGCTTTCTTT	CASGGLTEAFF
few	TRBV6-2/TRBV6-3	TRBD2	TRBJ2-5	TGTGCCAGCAGTTCCACCCTACTAGCGGGAGTTCGAGAGACCCAGTACTTC	CASSSTLLAGVRETQYF
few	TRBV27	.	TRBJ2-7	TGTGCCAGCAGAGGGCGCAGCGGAACCTACGAGCAGTACTTC	CASRGRSGTYEQYF
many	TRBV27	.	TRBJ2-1	TGTGCCAGCAGTGGACTCCAGGCTATCCACAATGAGCAGTTCTTC	CASSGLQAIHNEQFF
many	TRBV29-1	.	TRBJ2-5	TGCAGCGTCCAAGGACGGTCATGGGAGACCCAGTACTTC	CSVQGRSWETQYF
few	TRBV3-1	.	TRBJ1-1	TGTGCCAGCAGCCAAGGTCGCAGCGGGGCTGAAGCTTTCTTT	CASSQGRSGAEAFF
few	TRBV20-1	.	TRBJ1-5	TGCAGTGCTCACCCCGGGACTCTCAATCAGCCCCAGCATTTT	CSAHPGTLNQPQHF
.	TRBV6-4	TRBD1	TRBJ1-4	TGTGCCAGCAGTACTACCCGGGACAGGGTTTTCCCTAATGGTGAAAAACTGTTTTTT	CASSTTRDRVFPNGEKLFF
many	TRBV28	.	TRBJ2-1	TGTGCCAGCAGTAACAGCCCCGATTTAACGTTCTTC	CASSNSPDLTFF
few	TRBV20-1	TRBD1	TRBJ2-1	TGCAGTGCCCTGGGAGACAGGGTAAGCAATGAGCAGTTCTTC	CSALGDRVSNEQFF
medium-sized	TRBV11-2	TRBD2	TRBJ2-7	TGTGCCAGCAGCTTAGAGGAAATACCGGGACTAGCGGGTGTCTCCTACGAGCAGTACTTC	CASSLEEIPGLAGVSYEQYF
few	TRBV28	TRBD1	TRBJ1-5	TGTGCCAGCAGGGGACAGATCCGTATCAGCCCCCAGCATTTT	CASRGQIRISPQHF
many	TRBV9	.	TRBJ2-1	TGTGCCAGCAGCGTAAGGGCGGAGGGGGTTCTAAATGAGCAGTTCTTC	CASSVRAEGVLNEQFF
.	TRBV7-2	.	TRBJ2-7	TGTGCCAGCAGCTTATATCTAGCAGAGGGTTACGAGCAGTACTTC	CASSLYLAEGYEQYF
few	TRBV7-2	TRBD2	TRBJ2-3	TGTGCCAGCAGCCCGTTAGCGGGAGAAGATACGCAGTATTTT	CASSPLAGEDTQYF
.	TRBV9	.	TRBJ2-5	TGTGCCAGCAGCGTAGCCGCCTCTCAAGAGACCCAGTACTTC	CASSVAASQETQYF
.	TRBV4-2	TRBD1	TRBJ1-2	TGTGCCAGCAGCCCCAAACCAAGAGGGGCGGGACAGGGAGACTATGGCTACACCTTC	CASSPKPRGAGQGDYGYTF
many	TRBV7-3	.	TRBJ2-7	TGTGCCAGCAGCTTAATAGCTGGGACCTACGAGCAGTACTTC	CASSLIAGTYEQYF
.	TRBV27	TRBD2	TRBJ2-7	TGTGCCAGCAGTCCAGGGACTAGCGGGGTCCACGAGCAGTACTTC	CASSPGTSGVHEQYF
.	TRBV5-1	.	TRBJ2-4	TGCGCCAGCAGCTTGGACGGGGGCCCCGGAAACATTCAGTACTTC	CASSLDGGPGNIQYF
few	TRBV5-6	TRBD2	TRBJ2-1	TGTGCCAGCAGCCCGGTGGGGACTAGAGTCTACAATGAGCAGTTCTTC	CASSPVGTRVYNEQFF
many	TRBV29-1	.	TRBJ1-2	TGCAGCGTTGAAGAAGGAGGGATACGTGGTGGCTACACCTTC	CSVEEGGIRGGYTF
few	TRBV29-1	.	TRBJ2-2	TGCAGCGTCCAGGGGTGGGAGTCGGGCGGGGAGCTGTTTTTT	CSVQGWESGGELFF
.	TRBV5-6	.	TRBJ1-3	TGTGCCAGCAGCTTGCCTAGTCGCTCTACCTCTGGAAACACCATATATTTT	CASSLPSRSTSGNTIYF
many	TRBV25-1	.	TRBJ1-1	TGTGCCAGCAGCCCCAGGGGGAACACTGAAGCTTTCTTT	CASSPRGNTEAFF
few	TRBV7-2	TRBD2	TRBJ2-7	TGTGCCAGCAGCCCCGGGAGGGCGATGTACGAGCAGTACTTC	CASSPGRAMYEQYF
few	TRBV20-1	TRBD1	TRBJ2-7	TGCAGTGCTAGAGATGTGAGGACAGGGGCAACCCCCTACGAGCAGTACTTC	CSARDVRTGATPYEQYF
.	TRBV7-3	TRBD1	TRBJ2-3	TGTGCCAGCAGCCCAGGGGGCCGCACAGATACGCAGTATTTT	CASSPGGRTDTQYF
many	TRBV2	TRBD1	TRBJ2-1	TGTGCCAGCAGTCCCCCCGGGACAGGGGTCAATGAGCAGTTCTTC	CASSPPGTGVNEQFF
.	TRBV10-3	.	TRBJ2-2	TGTGCCATCAGTGAGTCGGGGAACACCGGGGAGCTGTTTTTT	CAISESGNTGELFF
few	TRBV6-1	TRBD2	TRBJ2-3	TGTGCCAGCAGTATCCTAGCGGAGCCGACAGATACGCAGTATTTT	CASSILAEPTDTQYF